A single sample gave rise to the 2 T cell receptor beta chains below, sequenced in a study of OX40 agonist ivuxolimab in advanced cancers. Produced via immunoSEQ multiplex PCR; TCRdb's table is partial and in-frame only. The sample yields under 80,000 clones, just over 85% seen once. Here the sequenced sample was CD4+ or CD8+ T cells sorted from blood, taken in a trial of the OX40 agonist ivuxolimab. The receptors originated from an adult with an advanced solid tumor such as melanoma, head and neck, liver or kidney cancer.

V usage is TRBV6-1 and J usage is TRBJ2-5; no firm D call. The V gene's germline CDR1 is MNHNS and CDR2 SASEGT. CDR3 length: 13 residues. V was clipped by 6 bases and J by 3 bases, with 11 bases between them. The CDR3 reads CASSGSREETQYF. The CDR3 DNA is TGTGCCAGCAGCGGCTCCCGCGAAGAGACCCAGTACTTC.

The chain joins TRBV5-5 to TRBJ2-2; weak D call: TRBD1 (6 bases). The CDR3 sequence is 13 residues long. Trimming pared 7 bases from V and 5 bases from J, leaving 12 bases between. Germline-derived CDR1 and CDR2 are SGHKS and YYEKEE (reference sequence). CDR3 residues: CASGTGTTGELFF. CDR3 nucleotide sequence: TGTGCCAGCGGAACAGGGACGACCGGGGAGCTGTTTTTT. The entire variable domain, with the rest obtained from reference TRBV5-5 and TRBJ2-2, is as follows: DAGVTQSPTHLIKTRGQQVTLRCSPISGHKSVSWYQQVLGQGPQFIFQYYEKEERGRGNFPDRFSARQFPNYSSELNVNALLLGDSALYLCASGTGTTGELFFGEGSRLTVL.